This T cell receptor beta chain was identified in a study of cytomegalovirus exposure and HLA in healthy donors. Study at large: Of several hundred genotyped donors, more than 75% grouped in the Caucasian-associated ancestry cluster. The study's findings and limits: Sequencing depth roughly uniform across donors was assumed in presence/absence analyses. Reportedly, HLA-A and HLA-B alleles of most subjects were accurately predicted from TCR beta.

As concerns this clone: Its antigen is not identified.

The CDR3 loop spans 14 amino acids. CDR1 and CDR2 (germline): SGDLS, YYNGEE. Trimming took 3 bases from V and 10 from J; bases not matched to a gene: 5. With 60 Vbeta and 13 Jbeta primers, the PCR was carried out. The protocol was immunoSEQ multiplex PCR, while the TCRdb copy is restricted to in-frame clones and leaves out a portion. The listing contains around 74,000 clones. The TCR originated in a man aged 45-60 years in good health and CMV-seropositive. Sequenced: PBMCs. V gene TRBV9 combines with J gene TRBJ2-1; TRBD2 matches 12 bases. CDR3 nucleotides: TGTGCCAGCAGCGAAGGACTAGCGGGACGGGAGCAGTTCTTC. Encoded protein: CASSEGLAGREQFF.